Below are 25 T cell receptor beta chains sequenced from a single sample in a study of T cell responses to AZD1222 COVID-19 vaccine. Sequenced by immunoSEQ multiplex PCR; TCRdb stores in-frame clones only, minus some. The sample has around 140,000 clones, 90% to 95% seen once; the top ten hold 3% to 4%. Sequenced material: peripheral blood, taken 28 days after the second AZD1222 dose. Receptors originate from an adult who received the AZD1222 COVID-19 vaccine.

This chain uses TRBV27 with TRBJ1-2, with D tentatively TRBD1 (6 bases). Germline-derived CDR1 and CDR2 are MNHEY and SMNVEV (reference sequence). Trimming left V 7 bases short and J 4 bases short, with 19 bases between. The CDR3 sequence is 15 residues long. CDR3 protein: CASTYLGGQRYGYTF. The CDR3 nucleotides are TGTGCCAGCACCTACCTAGGGGGGCAACGCTATGGCTACACCTTC.

The CDR3 sequence: CAISLGGPLTGELFF. The CDR3 DNA follows: TGTGCCATCTCCCTGGGGGGGCCCCTCACCGGGGAGCTGTTTTTT. The chain carries TRBV11-2 and TRBJ2-2; weak D call: TRBD2 (7 bases). Germline-derived CDR1 and CDR2 are SGHAT and FQNNGV. V was trimmed by 10 bases and J by 4 bases, leaving 19 bases between them. The CDR3 extends over 15 amino acids.

This clone was detected once. This chain joins TRBV4-1 and TRBJ1-1; D gene ambiguous. The CDR3 is made up of 15 amino acids. The germline V gene has CDR1 MGHRA and CDR2 YSYEKL. V was trimmed by 0 bases and J by 5 bases, leaving 13 bases between them. CDR3 in DNA: TGCGCCAGCAGCCAAGAATGGGTGTGGAGAACTGAAGCTTTCTTT. Protein product: CASSQEWVWRTEAFF.

This chain joins TRBV5-1 and TRBJ2-5; 10 bases are shared with TRBD1. CDR1 is SGHRS, CDR2 YFSETQ, per germline. This CDR3 contains 15 residues. J lost 3 bases, V lost 1 base, and 3 bases had no gene match. The DNA for the CDR3 is TGCGCCAGCAGCTTGTTCGGGACAGGGGAAGAGACCCAGTACTTC. Its protein product is CASSLFGTGEETQYF. Drawing the rest from reference TRBV5-1 and TRBJ2-5, the complete variable domain is KAGVTQTPRYLIKTRGQQVTLSCSPISGHRSVSWYQQTPGQGLQFLFEYFSETQRNKGNFPGRFSGRQFSNSRSEMNVSTLELGDSALYLCASSLFGTGEETQYFGPGTRLLVL.

The rearrangement uses TRBV5-1 and TRBJ2-3; a possible D gene is TRBD2 (6 bases). The germline gives CDR1 SGHRS, CDR2 YFSETQ. The V end lost 4 bases, the J end lost 0 bases, and 12 bases lay between the germline ends. This CDR3 spans 15 amino acids. CDR3: CASSLSGPSTDTQYF. The CDR3, as DNA: TGCGCCAGCAGCCTTAGCGGACCCAGCACAGATACGCAGTATTTT.

This clone was observed a single time. V usage is TRBV2 and J usage is TRBJ1-2, with 7 bases aligning to TRBD1. This CDR3 contains 14 residues. Germline-derived CDR1 and CDR2 are SNHLY and FYNNEI. The J segment lost 4 bases and the V segment lost 1 base, leaving 3 bases of the junction unmatched. This CDR3 is CASSEVQGGYGYTF. As DNA, the CDR3 is TGTGCCAGCAGTGAAGTCCAGGGGGGCTATGGCTACACCTTC.

The chain couples TRBV6-2 or TRBV6-3 to TRBJ2-5, with 8 bases matching TRBD2. The CDR3 extends over 16 amino acids. CDR1 is MNHEY, CDR2 SVGEGT, per germline. V lost 2 bases to trimming and J lost 9 bases; unmatched junction nucleotides: 14. The CDR3 sequence: CASSYGSGRLRGAQYF. CDR3 sequence (DNA): TGTGCCAGCAGTTACGGCTCAGGACGTCTGCGGGGGGCCCAGTACTTC.

This chain joins TRBV7-8 and TRBJ1-1; possibly TRBD1 for D (5 bases). CDR3 length: 15 residues. CDR1 SGHVS and CDR2 FQNEAQ come from the germline V gene. V was shortened by 5 bases and J by 0 bases, with 13 bases between the two germline ends. CDR3 in DNA: TGTGCCAGCAGCCCCCGACAGTCTTTGAACACTGAAGCTTTCTTT. Residues: CASSPRQSLNTEAFF.

The chain uses TRBV27 and TRBJ2-1; the match to TRBD1 covers 8 bases. CDR3 size: 17 residues. The V segment lost 5 bases and the J segment 0 bases; nucleotides outside the gene matches: 9. Germline CDR1 is MNHEY and CDR2 is SMNVEV (reference sequence). This CDR3 reads CASSLGQGRSSYNEQFF. CDR3 bases: TGTGCCAGCAGTCTAGGACAGGGACGAAGCTCCTACAATGAGCAGTTCTTC.

The rearrangement uses TRBV29-1 and TRBJ2-7, with D possibly being TRBD1 (6 bases). Germline CDR1 is SQVTM and CDR2 is ANQGSEA. The CDR3 loop spans 13 amino acids. Trimming removed 2 bases at V and 3 bases at J, with 11 bases between. In DNA form, the CDR3 reads TGCAGCGTTGAAAGGGCAGGGGACTACGAGCAGTACTTC. Translated: CSVERAGDYEQYF.

This clone was counted a single time. The chain carries TRBV19 and TRBJ2-1, with a tentative D call TRBD2 (6 bases). V lost 4 bases to trimming and J lost 0 bases, with 13 bases between them. This CDR3 has 16 residues. Germline lookup yields CDR1 LNHDA and CDR2 SQIVND (reference sequence). The CDR3 loop reads CASSTGLASSYNEQFF. CDR3 DNA: TGTGCCAGTAGTACGGGACTGGCAAGCTCCTACAATGAGCAGTTCTTC.

In this sample, this clone turned up a few times. The chain joins TRBV6-4 to TRBJ2-1; a weak D match, TRBD1 (6 bases). CDR1 is MRHNA, CDR2 SNTAGT, per germline. This CDR3 spans 12 amino acids. Trimming cost V 2 bases and J 7 bases, with 6 bases left between them. The CDR3 nucleotides are TGTGCCAGCAGTGACGGGACAAATGAGCAGTTCTTC. Translating it yields CASSDGTNEQFF.

This clone was recorded many times. The chain has TRBV27 and TRBJ1-6; tentative D call: TRBD1 (6 bases). The V end lost 8 bases, the J end lost 8 bases, and 19 bases lay between the germline ends. This CDR3 region has 15 residues. Looked up from germline, CDR1 is MNHEY and CDR2 is SMNVEV (reference sequence). CDR3 region: CASGSSGDGYSPLHF. The CDR3 coding sequence is TGTGCCAGCGGCAGTTCAGGGGATGGGTATTCACCCCTCCACTTT.

The V call is TRBV4-2, the J call TRBJ2-1; the match to TRBD1 covers 11 bases. The CDR3 sequence is 14 residues long. CDR1 LGHNA and CDR2 YNFKEQ come from the germline V gene. V trimming: 6 bases; J trimming: 6 bases; junction bases outside the gene matches: 4. CDR3 residues: CASRGTGGINEQFF. DNA of the CDR3: TGTGCCAGCAGGGGGACAGGGGGAATCAATGAGCAGTTCTTC.

The V gene is TRBV7-9, the J gene TRBJ1-3; no clear D gene. Germline V gives CDR1 SEHNR, CDR2 FQNEAQ (reference sequence). The CDR3 covers 14 residues. The ends were cut back, 0 bases at V and 3 bases at J, with 6 bases in the middle. The CDR3 bases are TGTGCCAGCAGCTTAGCGGGAGGTGGAAACACCATATATTTT. Encoded protein: CASSLAGGGNTIYF.

The chain employs TRBV5-5 and TRBJ1-2; D not certain. This CDR3 has 14 amino acids. Germline V gives CDR1 SGHKS, CDR2 YYEKEE (reference sequence). Trimming pared 4 bases from V and 2 bases from J, leaving 12 bases between. The CDR3 sequence: CASSAGGQNYGYTF. CDR3 DNA sequence: TGTGCCAGCAGCGCCGGTGGGCAGAACTATGGCTACACCTTC.

J is TRBJ2-7 and V is TRBV6-5, with 11 bases identical to TRBD2. CDR1 and CDR2 from the germline V gene are MNHEY and SVGAGI. V lost 4 bases and J lost 2; bases outside the gene matches: 7. CDR3 length equals 16 residues. CDR3 in DNA: TGTGCCAGCAGTTCCCGCGGGACTAGCGGAACCTACGAGCAGTACTTC. This codes for CASSSRGTSGTYEQYF.

The V gene is TRBV30, the J gene TRBJ1-2; TRBD1 is a possible D gene (5 bases). Germline loops: CDR1 GTSNPN, CDR2 SVGIG (reference sequence). V lost 4 bases and J lost 7, with 13 bases in between. This CDR3 region has 12 residues. The CDR3 region has the DNA TGTGCCTGGACGCAGGGATTGTCTGGCTACACCTTC. This encodes CAWTQGLSGYTF.

This sequence joins TRBV5-1 and TRBJ2-7; the D gene is possibly TRBD2 (5 bases). Per germline, CDR1 SGHRS and CDR2 YFSETQ. Trimming removed 1 base at V and 3 bases at J, with 11 bases between. CDR3 length equals 14 residues. The CDR3, as DNA: TGCGCCAGCAGCTTGTCTGGGAGCAACTACGAGCAGTACTTC. This encodes CASSLSGSNYEQYF.

The CDR3 DNA follows: TGTGCCAGCAGCGCGGGACAGTCCGGATCAGAAAAACTGTTTTTT. It codes for CASSAGQSGSEKLFF. The V gene is TRBV7-9, the J gene TRBJ1-4; 7 nucleotides match TRBD1. CDR1 and CDR2 (germline): SEHNR, FQNEAQ (reference sequence). This CDR3 spans 15 amino acids. With V trimmed by 5 bases and J by 8 bases, 11 bases remained unmatched.

In this sample, this clone turned up once. This sequence joins TRBV6-2 or TRBV6-3 and TRBJ2-2, with 9 bases that match TRBD2. Germline CDR1 MNHEY, CDR2 SVGEGT. The CDR3 is 14 amino acids. V shed 5 bases and J 7 bases; nucleotides not matched to a gene: 5. The CDR3 loop is CASSNSGSIGELFF. The CDR3 DNA follows: TGTGCCAGCAGTAATAGCGGGAGTATCGGGGAGCTGTTTTTT.

V and J are TRBV7-2 and TRBJ2-7, with D perhaps matching TRBD2 (7 bases). The germline V and J ends were trimmed by 3 bases and 4 bases, with 13 bases remaining between them. Germline assignment: CDR1 SGHTA and CDR2 FQGNSA. The CDR3 is made up of 14 amino acids. The CDR3 region is CASSLGGTLYEQYF. The CDR3 nucleotides are TGTGCCAGCAGCTTGGGAGGGACATTATACGAGCAGTACTTC.

This sequence joins TRBV6-6 and TRBJ2-7; 7 bases agree with TRBD1. Germline V gene lookup returns CDR1 MNHNY and CDR2 SVGAGI (reference sequence). With 8 bases clipped from V and 0 bases from J, the junction kept 13 bases outside the gene matches. The CDR3 is 16 residues long. The CDR3 protein is CASYQEGAGSSYEQYF. Written as DNA, the CDR3 is TGTGCCAGCTACCAAGAGGGGGCTGGGAGCTCCTACGAGCAGTACTTC.

This chain connects TRBV16 to TRBJ1-1; D gene unclear. This CDR3 contains 17 residues. Per germline, CDR1 KGHSY and CDR2 FQNENV. V was trimmed by 1 base and J by 0 bases, leaving 15 bases between them. CDR3 in DNA: TGTGCCAGCAGCCAATTAGAACGAGGAGCCATGAACACTGAAGCTTTCTTT. Translated, it gives CASSQLERGAMNTEAFF.

This chain uses TRBV5-5 with TRBJ2-1; 7 bases agree with TRBD1. This CDR3 region has 16 residues. The germline gives CDR1 SGHKS, CDR2 YYEKEE (reference sequence). V gave up 0 bases and J gave up 4 bases; unmatched junction bases: 7. The CDR3 region is CASSLARGQRYNEQFF. The CDR3 region has the DNA TGTGCCAGCAGCTTGGCCAGGGGACAGAGATACAATGAGCAGTTCTTC.